The 25 T cell receptor beta chains in this list originate from one sample, sequenced in a study of immune heterogeneity within non-small cell lung tumors. The starting template was genomic DNA from bulk tumor, around 610 ng per sample. Every primary tumor yielded several biopsies, spaced far apart, that were taken during surgery. Samples came from untreated patients having curative surgery for newly diagnosed non-small cell lung cancer. CDR3 of TCR beta was amplified by multiplex PCR that used 32 V and 13 J primers. TCRdb ran MiXCR on the multiplex PCR reads and lists one entry per CDR3 protein. The sample carries 2,500 to 3,500 distinct CDR3 sequences, about 49% recorded once. Sequences were obtained from lung tumor tissue. The source of these receptors is a man in his sixties or seventies with non-small cell lung cancer.

The V and J genes are TRBV28 and TRBJ1-2; 8 bases map to TRBD1. The CDR3 length is 13 residues. After removal of 3 bases from V and 7 bases from J, the junction contained 4 bases not matched to a gene. Germline V CDR1 and CDR2: MDHEN, SYDVKM. The CDR3 DNA sequence: TGTGCCAGCAGTTTCAGGGGGCGGGGTGGCTACACCTTC. Protein sequence: CASSFRGRGGYTF.

This clonotype occurred a few times. The CDR3 protein is CASTWVTGGAGYTF. Written as DNA, the CDR3 is TGTGCCAGCACTTGGGTTACAGGGGGCGCAGGCTACACCTTC. The V and J genes are TRBV12-3 or TRBV12-4 and TRBJ1-2; 9 nucleotides match TRBD1. The CDR3 contains 14 residues. The junction had 11 bases not matched to a gene; V was cut back by 7 bases and J by 8 bases.

This sequence joins TRBV6-5 and TRBJ2-1; D call uncertain. V was shortened by 4 bases and J by 4 bases, with 8 bases between the two germline ends. This CDR3 spans 13 amino acids. Germline V CDR1 and CDR2: MNHEY, SVGAGI. The CDR3 DNA follows: TGTGCCAGCAGTTCGACCTCTTACAATGAGCAGTTCTTC. This gives the protein CASSSTSYNEQFF.

The chain joins TRBV6-1 to TRBJ2-1; 10 nucleotides align to TRBD2. The CDR3 spans 13 residues. CDR1 MNHNS and CDR2 SASEGT come from the germline V gene. V gave up 8 bases and J gave up 8 bases; unmatched junction bases: 6. CDR3 nucleotides: TGTGCCAGCCTAGCGGGAGAAATGGATGAGCAGTTCTTC. This translates into CASLAGEMDEQFF.

This chain connects TRBV29-1 to TRBJ2-7; D is unresolved. CDR3 length: 10 amino acids. V lost 8 bases to trimming and J lost 2 bases, with 7 bases between them. Germline V gene sequence: CDR1 SQVTM, CDR2 ANQGSEA. CDR3 region: CSIQTYEQYF. As DNA, the CDR3 is TGCAGCATTCAAACCTACGAGCAGTACTTC.

About this clonotype: A much larger clone sits a single nucleotide away, making a read error possible. The chain links TRBV4-1 to TRBJ2-7; TRBD2 aligns across 7 bases. The CDR3 is 17 residues long. The germline CDR1 and CDR2 sequences are MGHRA and YSYEKL. After removal of 1 base from V and 9 bases from J, the junction contained 18 bases not matched to a gene. In DNA form, the CDR3 reads TGCGCCAGCAGCCAAGCGGTAGAGCGGGAAGGTTCCCACGGGCAGTACTTC. It yields the protein CASSQAVEREGSHGQYF.

The rearrangement joins TRBV10-3 to TRBJ2-3, with 11 positions matching TRBD2. This CDR3 comprises 14 residues. The J segment lost 3 bases and the V segment lost 4 bases, leaving 0 bases of the junction unmatched. CDR1 is ENHRY, CDR2 SYGVKD, per germline. The CDR3 region is CAISGTSGTDTQYF. CDR3 in DNA: TGTGCCATCAGTGGGACTAGCGGGACAGATACGCAGTATTTT.

The V gene is TRBV19, the J gene TRBJ1-1; TRBD1 matches 8 bases. V was clipped by 6 bases and J by 3 bases; unmatched bases: 9. CDR3 length: 15 residues. CDR1 and CDR2 (germline): LNHDA, SQIVND (reference sequence). CDR3 in amino acids: CASRPMGTGYTEAFF. In DNA, the CDR3 is TGTGCCAGTAGACCGATGGGGACAGGTTACACTGAAGCTTTCTTT.

This rearrangement joins TRBV19 to TRBJ2-1, with D perhaps TRBD2 (6 bases). The germline V gene has CDR1 LNHDA and CDR2 SQIVND (reference sequence). There are 14 residues in the CDR3. Trimming removed 5 bases from V and 7 bases from J, with 15 bases in between. The CDR3 spells CASSYGRDENEQFF. The DNA for the CDR3 is TGTGCCAGTAGTTACGGGAGAGACGAAAATGAGCAGTTCTTC.

This clonotype was recorded a few times. The J gene is TRBJ2-1, the V gene TRBV24-1; 12 nucleotides match TRBD2. V was pared by 4 bases and J by 9 bases, with 9 bases of the junction left unmatched. The CDR3 sequence is 16 residues long. Germline lookup yields CDR1 KGHDR and CDR2 SFDVKD. CDR3 DNA sequence: TGTGCCACCAGTGACCCTAGACTAGCGGGAGACCGTGAGCAGTTCTTC. Protein sequence: CATSDPRLAGDREQFF.

This clonotype was observed a handful of times. V and J are TRBV24-1 and TRBJ2-3, with D tentatively TRBD2 (5 bases). The V end lost 3 bases, the J end lost 2 bases, and 14 bases lay between the germline ends. The germline CDR1 and CDR2 sequences are KGHDR and SFDVKD. CDR3 size: 16 residues. The chain's CDR3 is CATSDNRGPLTDTQYF. DNA for the CDR3: TGTGCCACCAGTGATAACCGGGGTCCCCTCACAGATACGCAGTATTTT.

The chain carries TRBV7-3 and TRBJ2-3; D could derive from TRBD1 or TRBD2 (5 bases each). The CDR3 has 15 residues. CDR1 and CDR2 from the germline V gene are SGHTA and FQGTGA. V lost 4 bases and J lost 5, with 16 bases in between. DNA for the CDR3: TGTGCCAGCAGCTCGCCGGGACCCGCGAGAGATACGCAGTATTTT. As protein: CASSSPGPARDTQYF.

This clonotype was seen a single time. The CDR3 region has the DNA TGTGCTAGTGGTTTGGCAGGGTCCGGGGCCAACGTCCTGACTTTC. This codes for CASGLAGSGANVLTF. The chain combines TRBV12-5 with TRBJ2-6; D possibly corresponds to TRBD1 (5 bases). The CDR3 runs to 15 residues. Looked up from germline, CDR1 is LGHNT and CDR2 is FRNRAP. Between the trimmed V and J ends, which lost 1 base and 4 bases, there was a span of 8 bases. Using reference TRBV12-5 and TRBJ2-6 for the parts outside the CDR3, the full variable domain is DARVTQTPRHKVTEMGQEVTMRCQPILGHNTVFWYRQTMMQGLELLAYFRNRAPLDDSGMPKDRFSAEMPDATLATLKIQPSEPRDSAVYFCASGLAGSGANVLTFGAGSRLTVL.

CDR3 sequence (DNA): TGTGCCAGCAGTGAGAGTCAGCGGACCTACGAGCAGTACTTC. As protein: CASSESQRTYEQYF. The genes are TRBV2 and TRBJ2-7, with D possibly TRBD2 on 5 matching bases. Looked up from germline, CDR1 is SNHLY and CDR2 is FYNNEI. CDR3 length equals 14 residues. V was trimmed by 3 bases and J by 2 bases, leaving 11 bases between them. Filled out from reference TRBV2 and TRBJ2-7, the complete variable domain reads EPEVTQTPSHQVTQMGQEVILRCVPISNHLYFYWYRQILGQKVEFLVSFYNNEISEKSEIFDDQFSVERPDGSNFTLKIRSTKLEDSAMYFCASSESQRTYEQYFGPGTRLTVT.

The chain employs TRBV3-1 and TRBJ1-2; D unresolved. V dropped 7 bases and J dropped 2 bases, with 11 bases sitting between them. Germline V gene data show CDR1 as LGHDT and CDR2 as YNNKEL (reference sequence). This CDR3 has 13 residues. CDR3 in DNA: TGTGCCAGCAACACCCGCGACAACTATGGCTACACCTTC. It yields the protein CASNTRDNYGYTF.

This clonotype turned up a few times. The J gene is TRBJ2-1, the V gene TRBV29-1, with D perhaps matching TRBD1 or TRBD2 (5 bases each). CDR3 size: 15 residues. Germline V gene data show CDR1 as SQVTM and CDR2 as ANQGSEA. Between the trimmed V and J ends, which lost 2 bases and 6 bases, there was a span of 17 bases. CDR3 nucleotide sequence: TGCAGCGTTGAAAATTCAGCTGGGACCCTCAATGAGCAGTTCTTC. Translated, it gives CSVENSAGTLNEQFF.

The CDR3 here is CASSLEQGAGGYTF. CDR3 sequence (DNA): TGTGCCAGCAGCTTAGAACAGGGGGCAGGGGGCTACACCTTC. The rearrangement joins TRBV7-8 to TRBJ1-2; TRBD1 matches at 9 bases. The junction had 5 bases not matched to a gene; V was cut back by 1 base and J by 8 bases. CDR1 is SGHVS and CDR2 is FQNEAQ in the germline V gene. This CDR3 is 14 amino acids long.

CDR3 protein: CASSLGLVATGELFF. The CDR3 DNA sequence: TGTGCCAGCAGCTTGGGACTAGTGGCCACCGGGGAGCTGTTTTTT. The chain recombines TRBV7-2 with TRBJ2-2; TRBD2 matches at 8 bases. After removal of 3 bases from V and 4 bases from J, the junction contained 4 bases not matched to a gene. CDR3 length: 15 amino acids. Germline assignment: CDR1 SGHTA and CDR2 FQGNSA.

A few counts support this clonotype. The rearrangement uses TRBV12-3 or TRBV12-4 and TRBJ2-7; 12 bases align to TRBD2. The CDR3 runs to 16 residues. With 4 bases clipped from V and 2 bases from J, the junction kept 6 bases outside the gene matches. CDR3 nucleotide sequence: TGTGCCAGCAGTTACCTAGCGGGAGGGCCTACCTACGAGCAGTACTTC. Its translation is CASSYLAGGPTYEQYF.

By sample fraction, this clonotype is large. The rearrangement links TRBV24-1 to TRBJ2-3; 10 positions agree with TRBD1. Germline V gene lookup returns CDR1 KGHDR and CDR2 SFDVKD. The CDR3 spans 16 residues. The V gene end was trimmed by 4 bases and the J gene end by 1 base; junction bases not matched to a gene: 4. The CDR3 DNA sequence: TGTGCCACCAGTGACCCCGGGACAGGGGGCACAGATACGCAGTATTTT. Residues: CATSDPGTGGTDTQYF.

V and J are TRBV30 and TRBJ2-7; unclear D gene. This CDR3 region has 13 residues. CDR1 GTSNPN and CDR2 SVGIG come from the germline V gene (reference sequence). The V gene lost 3 bases and the J gene lost 3 bases, with 12 bases spanning the gap. As DNA, the CDR3 is TGTGCCTGGAGAAGCCCCCCTGGCTACGAGCAGTACTTC. This sequence encodes CAWRSPPGYEQYF.

The chain uses TRBV20-1 and TRBJ1-5; D remains unclear. V dropped 2 bases and J dropped 4 bases, with 9 bases sitting between them. Germline values: CDR1 DFQATT, CDR2 SNEGSKA (reference sequence). This CDR3 is 13 amino acids long. The CDR3 loop is CSARSGINQPQHF. The CDR3 bases are TGCAGTGCTAGATCGGGGATTAATCAGCCCCAGCATTTT.

This chain links TRBV30 with TRBJ1-2; TRBD1 matches at 7 bases. This CDR3 has 13 residues. Germline values: CDR1 GTSNPN, CDR2 SVGIG (reference sequence). The V and J ends lost 4 bases and 6 bases, in that order; junction bases with no gene match: 8. CDR3 amino acids: CAWTLTGYDGYTF. The CDR3 DNA is TGTGCCTGGACCTTGACAGGGTACGATGGCTACACCTTC.

This chain uses TRBV19 with TRBJ2-1; TRBD2 aligns across 8 bases. This CDR3 comprises 15 residues. Germline trimming cut 8 bases from V and 0 bases from J; bases unmatched to any gene: 6. The germline V gene encodes CDR1 LNHDA and CDR2 SQIVND (reference sequence). CDR3 DNA: TGTGCCAGTGAACCCGGGACTAGCTCCTACAATGAGCAGTTCTTC. Protein product: CASEPGTSSYNEQFF.

The chain uses TRBV10-1 and TRBJ2-2; unclear D gene. Germline loops: CDR1 WNHNN, CDR2 SYGVQD (reference sequence). The CDR3 covers 13 residues. V lost 2 bases and J 1 base, leaving 2 bases between the germline ends. Here the CDR3 reads CASSERNTGELFF. CDR3 nucleotide sequence: TGCGCCAGCAGTGAGCGGAACACCGGGGAGCTGTTTTTT.